The present entry profiles one T cell receptor (beta chain) with its context. CDR3 length: 17 amino acids. V was pared by 2 bases and J by 4 bases, with 13 bases of the junction left unmatched. Germline V gives CDR1 SGHDN, CDR2 FVKESK. Next came a second PCR, run for roughly 6 to 11 cycles, which used a sample-barcoded 5' primer along with a J-beta primer mix. TCRdb re-called the 5' RACE reads through MiXCR, storing one row per CDR3 protein. The data hold 900,000 to 950,000 distinct CDR3 sequences, with 25% to 30% observed a single time. This sample was taken from a study of blood T cells in healthy people across ages. These data are also associated with another study on T cells of mothers and their children.

The TCR sequence derives from a middle-aged woman in good health. The chain uses TRBV14 and TRBJ1-2; 7 bases map to TRBD1. The sample taken for sequencing was blood. DNA for the CDR3: TGTGCCAGCAGCCAATTCCCCCTCGGACAGGATCCCTATGGCTACACCTTC. Protein sequence: CASSQFPLGQDPYGYTF.